One sample yielded the 8 T cell receptor beta chains listed below, sequenced in a study of cytomegalovirus exposure and HLA in healthy donors. 13 Jbeta primers and 60 Vbeta primers were used for the PCR. Libraries were prepared by immunoSEQ multiplex PCR; TCRdb keeps only in-frame clonotypes and omits some of them. Of roughly 54,000 clones in the sample, approximately 84% were seen once. Specimen: PBMCs. Receptors originate from a man over 45 in good health and CMV-seronegative.

The chain recombines TRBV7-2 with TRBJ2-7; 9 nucleotides match TRBD2. The trim removed 4 bases at V and 6 bases at J, leaving 4 bases unmatched. Per the germline V gene, CDR1 is SGHTA and CDR2 is FQGNSA. This CDR3 comprises 13 residues. The CDR3 is CASSSGLATEQYF. The CDR3 DNA sequence: TGTGCCAGCAGCTCAGGACTAGCGACCGAGCAGTACTTC. Based on the CDR3 plus reference TRBV7-2 and TRBJ2-7, the full variable domain is GAGVSQSPSNKVTEKGKDVELRCDPISGHTALYWYRQSLGQGLEFLIYFQGNSAPDKSGLPSDRFSAERTGGSVSTLTIQRTQQEDSAVYLCASSSGLATEQYFGPGTRLTVT.

This clone was detected only a few times. V gene TRBV5-1 combines with J gene TRBJ1-1, with TRBD1 matching 7 bases. Per germline, CDR1 SGHRS and CDR2 YFSETQ. The CDR3 totals 16 residues. V shed 0 bases and J 0 bases; nucleotides not matched to a gene: 5. This CDR3 reads CASSLGSGTVNTEAFF. DNA of the CDR3: TGCGCCAGCAGCTTGGGGTCCGGGACAGTGAACACTGAAGCTTTCTTT.

CDR3: CASSLDRATEAFF. Here the CDR3 DNA reads TGTGCCAGCAGCTTAGACAGGGCCACTGAAGCTTTCTTT. This sequence joins TRBV7-9 and TRBJ1-1; weak D call: TRBD1 (6 bases). The germline V gene has CDR1 SEHNR and CDR2 FQNEAQ (reference sequence). V was cut by 1 base and J by 4 bases, with 7 bases left in between. The CDR3 is 13 amino acids.

This chain links TRBV5-1 with TRBJ2-5; D might be TRBD1 (5 bases). The CDR3 is 14 residues long. V was pared by 0 bases and J by 5 bases, with 11 bases between. Germline-derived CDR1 and CDR2 are SGHRS and YFSETQ. The CDR3 here is CASSLVVGVETQYF. The CDR3 DNA follows: TGCGCCAGCAGCTTGGTGGTAGGGGTTGAGACCCAGTACTTC.

The V gene is TRBV5-1, the J gene TRBJ2-7; 7 nucleotides match TRBD1. After removal of 4 bases from V and 6 bases from J, the junction contained 7 bases not matched to a gene. The germline V gene has CDR1 SGHRS and CDR2 YFSETQ. The CDR3 contains 13 residues. CDR3 sequence: CASSRETGREQYF. In DNA form, the CDR3 reads TGCGCCAGCAGCAGGGAGACAGGGCGCGAGCAGTACTTC.

This sequence joins TRBV5-1 and TRBJ2-7, with 13 positions matching TRBD2. This CDR3 is built from 15 residues. Germline V gene sequence: CDR1 SGHRS, CDR2 YFSETQ. V lost 1 base to trimming and J lost 2 bases; unmatched junction nucleotides: 0. The DNA for the CDR3 is TGCGCCAGCAGCTTGACTAGCGGGGGGGCCTACGAGCAGTACTTC. Translated, it gives CASSLTSGGAYEQYF.

The chain uses TRBV9 and TRBJ2-5; TRBD2 aligns across 10 bases. With 1 base clipped from V and 5 bases from J, the junction kept 8 bases outside the gene matches. Germline V gives CDR1 SGDLS, CDR2 YYNGEE. The CDR3 loop spans 16 amino acids. The CDR3 region has the DNA TGTGCCAGCAGCGTACTAGCGGGGGCCCCGGGGGAGACCCAGTACTTC. It specifies CASSVLAGAPGETQYF. The whole variable domain, remainder taken from reference TRBV9 and TRBJ2-5, is DSGVTQTPKHLITATGQRVTLRCSPRSGDLSVYWYQQSLDQGLQFLIQYYNGEERAKGNILERFSAQQFPDLHSELNLSSLELGDSALYFCASSVLAGAPGETQYFGPGTRLLVL.

This clone was counted a few times. The J gene is TRBJ2-7, the V gene TRBV9, with TRBD1 matching over 9 bases. The junction had 4 bases not matched to a gene; V was cut back by 3 bases and J by 3 bases. CDR1 is SGDLS, CDR2 YYNGEE, per germline. This CDR3 is 14 amino acids long. The CDR3 DNA is TGTGCCAGCAGCGAACGGGACAGGGTCTACGAGCAGTACTTC. Amino acid sequence: CASSERDRVYEQYF.